The 11 T cell receptor beta chains below come from one sample, sequenced in a study of siplizumab effects on memory and regulatory T cells. The method was immunoSEQ multiplex PCR; TCRdb's version includes in-frame clones alone and lacks a portion of them. The top ten clones hold around 2.6% of a sample with 90,000 to 120,000 clones, 80% to 95% of them seen once. Sequenced: CD4+ T cells sorted from blood. Source of these receptors: a human donor in good health. Some clones in this sample may be carry-over from other donors' samples.

V gene TRBV7-2 combines with J gene TRBJ2-1, with unresolved D. The CDR3 runs to 15 residues. Germline V gene data show CDR1 as SGHTA and CDR2 as FQGNSA. V lost 5 bases, J lost 7 bases, and 18 bases lay in between. CDR3 sequence: CASSRRVGMGNEQFF. The CDR3 DNA is TGTGCCAGCAGCCGTAGGGTGGGGATGGGGAATGAGCAGTTCTTC.

The chain recombines TRBV9 with TRBJ2-7, with 10 bases that match TRBD1. After removal of 0 bases from V and 5 bases from J, the junction contained 8 bases not matched to a gene. This CDR3 has 16 amino acids. Germline V lookup: CDR1 SGDLS, CDR2 YYNGEE. CDR3 bases: TGTGCCAGCAGCGTAGCTTCTGGGACAGGGGTCAACGAGCAGTACTTC. The encoded protein is CASSVASGTGVNEQYF.

The chain joins TRBV6-1 to TRBJ2-3, with 9 positions matching TRBD1. CDR3 length: 15 amino acids. Germline V gives CDR1 MNHNS, CDR2 SASEGT. J lost 7 bases, V lost 5 bases, and 10 bases had no gene match. The CDR3 region is CASSPRTGERYTQYF. The CDR3 DNA sequence: TGTGCCAGCAGTCCCAGGACAGGGGAAAGATATACGCAGTATTTT.

V usage is TRBV30 and J usage is TRBJ2-7; 9 nucleotides align to TRBD2. CDR1 and CDR2 from the germline V gene are GTSNPN and SVGIG (reference sequence). The CDR3 length is 14 residues. J lost 7 bases, V lost 2 bases, and 9 bases had no gene match. CDR3 bases: TGTGCCTGGAGTACTGGACTAGCGAAGGGTGAGCAGTACTTC. It translates to CAWSTGLAKGEQYF.

This clone was detected only a few times. The chain joins TRBV19 to TRBJ1-1, with TRBD1 as a possible D gene (5 bases). V was cut by 3 bases and J by 5 bases, with 13 bases left in between. CDR1 is LNHDA and CDR2 is SQIVND in the germline V gene (reference sequence). The CDR3 spans 14 residues. This CDR3 is CASSINQGRTEAFF. CDR3 DNA: TGTGCCAGTAGTATCAACCAGGGCCGAACTGAAGCTTTCTTT.

For the CDR3, the DNA is TGTGCCAGCACCTTTGGACAGGGGAATATTGAAGCTTTCTTT. Translating it yields CASTFGQGNIEAFF. The V and J genes are TRBV7-2 and TRBJ1-1; TRBD1 aligns across 9 bases. The CDR3 runs 14 residues. Per germline, CDR1 SGHTA and CDR2 FQGNSA. J lost 7 bases, V lost 7 bases, and 10 bases had no gene match.

The chain has TRBV10-1 and TRBJ2-1, with a tentative D call TRBD1 (7 bases). The V and J ends lost 3 bases and 7 bases respectively, with 10 bases between them. This CDR3 is 13 amino acids long. CDR1 is WNHNN, CDR2 SYGVQD, per germline (reference sequence). CDR3 residues: CASSDRGRNEQFF. CDR3 sequence (DNA): TGCGCCAGCAGTGACAGGGGGAGGAATGAGCAGTTCTTC.

The CDR3 reads CASSDREHQPQHF. DNA for the CDR3: TGTGCCAGCAGTGACAGGGAGCATCAGCCCCAGCATTTT. The J gene is TRBJ1-5, the V gene TRBV25-1, with D tentatively TRBD1 (5 bases). Trimming left V 3 bases short and J 5 bases short, with 8 bases between. CDR1 is MGHDK, CDR2 SYGVNS, per germline. This CDR3 is 13 amino acids long.

The chain employs TRBV11-2 and TRBJ2-3; 9 bases agree with TRBD2. This CDR3 has 15 amino acids. Germline loops: CDR1 SGHAT, CDR2 FQNNGV. After removal of 4 bases from V and 2 bases from J, the junction contained 4 bases not matched to a gene. This CDR3 is CASSWTSVLTDTQYF. The CDR3 DNA reads TGTGCCAGCAGCTGGACTAGCGTACTCACAGATACGCAGTATTTT.

The rearrangement links TRBV2 to TRBJ2-7; D remains ambiguous. Trimming took 6 bases from V and 3 from J, leaving 12 bases between them. This CDR3 contains 13 residues. The germline V gene has CDR1 SNHLY and CDR2 FYNNEI. The CDR3 is CASRADQNYEQYF. CDR3 nucleotides: TGTGCCAGCAGGGCGGACCAAAACTACGAGCAGTACTTC. Complete variable domain (other parts from reference TRBV2 and TRBJ2-7): EPEVTQTPSHQVTQMGQEVILRCVPISNHLYFYWYRQILGQKVEFLVSFYNNEISEKSEIFDDQFSVERPDGSNFTLKIRSTKLEDSAMYFCASRADQNYEQYFGPGTRLTVT.

This chain links TRBV19 with TRBJ1-3; TRBD1 matches 8 bases. Germline V lookup: CDR1 LNHDA, CDR2 SQIVND (reference sequence). The CDR3 contains 13 residues. J was trimmed by 2 bases and V by 11 bases; bases with no gene match: 5. In nucleotides, the CDR3 is TGTGCCGCACAGGGGGAAGCTGGAAACACCATATATTTT. The encoded protein is CAAQGEAGNTIYF.